These 31 T cell receptor beta chains were all obtained from the same sample, sequenced in a study of identical twins. MiXCR, applied by TCRdb to the 5' RACE reads, yields one record per CDR3 protein. The sample carries about 900,000 distinct CDR3 sequences, about 12% recorded once. In addition, the sample was reused for a study of yellow fever vaccine responses in identical twins.

The sequencing input was PBMCs. The receptor source for this set is a woman under 30 in good health.

This clonotype turned up a few times. This chain links TRBV7-9 with TRBJ2-7; D ambiguous. Germline assignment: CDR1 SEHNR and CDR2 FQNEAQ (reference sequence). The CDR3 has 13 amino acids. Trimming stripped 2 bases from V and 2 bases from J, with 7 bases between. Here the CDR3 DNA reads TGTGCCAGCAGCTTAACTAATGCCTACGAGCAGTACTTC. Amino acids: CASSLTNAYEQYF.

This clonotype occurred many times. J is TRBJ1-5 and V is TRBV6-2 or TRBV6-3, with D tentatively TRBD1 (5 bases). V was cut by 4 bases and J by 3 bases, with 10 bases left in between. Germline CDR1 is MNHEY and CDR2 is SVGEGT. CDR3 size: 14 residues. The CDR3, as DNA: TGTGCCAGCAGTTCCGGGACGCTCAATCAGCCCCAGCATTTT. Amino acids: CASSSGTLNQPQHF.

The chain recombines TRBV9 with TRBJ2-5, with TRBD1 as a possible D gene (6 bases). This CDR3 region has 15 residues. Germline values: CDR1 SGDLS, CDR2 YYNGEE. V gave up 4 bases and J gave up 2 bases, with 15 bases separating them. The CDR3 DNA is TGTGCCAGCAGCTCCGGACAGTCTCTACAAGAGACCCAGTACTTC. Its translation is CASSSGQSLQETQYF.

This clonotype was found a few times. The chain links TRBV28 to TRBJ1-5, with a tentative D call TRBD1 (5 bases). This CDR3 contains 15 residues. The V gene's germline CDR1 is MDHEN and CDR2 SYDVKM. V shed 1 base and J shed 5 bases, with 12 bases lying between them. CDR3 coding DNA: TGTGCCAGCAGTTTATTGACTGCGGGGCATCAGCCCCAGCATTTT. It yields the protein CASSLLTAGHQPQHF. The full variable domain, its missing parts supplied by reference TRBV28 and TRBJ1-5, is DVKVTQSSRYLVKRTGEKVFLECVQDMDHENMFWYRQDPGLGLRLIYFSYDVKMKEKGDIPEGYSVSREKKERFSLILESASTNQTSMYLCASSLLTAGHQPQHFGDGTRLSIL.

This clonotype has only a few counts. This chain uses TRBV29-1 with TRBJ1-1, with D unresolved. Trimming cost V 2 bases and J 0 bases, with 10 bases left between them. The CDR3 has 14 amino acids. Germline lookup yields CDR1 SQVTM and CDR2 ANQGSEA. The CDR3 region has the DNA TGCAGCGTTGAATACGGCTTAATGAACACTGAAGCTTTCTTT. Residues: CSVEYGLMNTEAFF.

The genes are TRBV25-1 and TRBJ2-3; a possible D gene is TRBD2 (5 bases). The CDR3 is 14 amino acids. V was pared by 8 bases and J by 3 bases, with 15 bases between. CDR1 is MGHDK, CDR2 SYGVNS, per germline. The CDR3 reads CASAAVGATDTQYF. In DNA, the CDR3 is TGTGCCAGCGCAGCGGTGGGCGCTACAGATACGCAGTATTTT.

The V gene is TRBV2, the J gene TRBJ2-7, with D hard to call. The V gene lost 2 bases and the J gene lost 3 bases, with 11 bases spanning the gap. The CDR3 consists of 14 residues. Germline CDR1 and CDR2: SNHLY and FYNNEI. The chain's CDR3 is CASSETRLDYEQYF. CDR3 nucleotides: TGTGCCAGCAGTGAAACTCGACTCGACTACGAGCAGTACTTC. The full variable domain, completed using reference TRBV2 and TRBJ2-7, is EPEVTQTPSHQVTQMGQEVILRCVPISNHLYFYWYRQILGQKVEFLVSFYNNEISEKSEIFDDQFSVERPDGSNFTLKIRSTKLEDSAMYFCASSETRLDYEQYFGPGTRLTVT.

The CDR3 here is CASSLVSSGLYEQYF. CDR3 DNA: TGTGCCAGCAGCTTAGTATCTAGCGGCCTCTACGAGCAGTACTTC. V is TRBV13 and J is TRBJ2-7; 7 nucleotides agree with TRBD2. The junction had 6 bases not matched to a gene; V was cut back by 1 base and J by 3 bases. CDR1 is PRHDT, CDR2 FYEKMQ, per germline (reference sequence). CDR3 length: 15 amino acids.

This clonotype turned up a few times. This chain joins TRBV7-2 and TRBJ2-1; 9 nucleotides line up with TRBD2. This CDR3 has 14 amino acids. Germline V gives CDR1 SGHTA, CDR2 FQGNSA. V shed 1 base, J shed 15 bases, and the junction held 10 bases outside the gene matches. Here the CDR3 DNA reads TGTGCCAGCAGCTTAGTTGTTAGCGGGGGCATGTGGTTCTTC. The encoded protein is CASSLVVSGGMWFF.

This clonotype came up a few times. This chain joins TRBV6-5 and TRBJ2-7; 12 bases align to TRBD1. Germline lookup yields CDR1 MNHEY and CDR2 SVGAGI. V shed 1 base and J 5 bases; nucleotides not matched to a gene: 3. The CDR3 has 15 residues. The CDR3 DNA follows: TGTGCCAGCAGTTACTTGGGACAGGGGGCGAACGAGCAGTACTTC. Its protein product is CASSYLGQGANEQYF.

This clonotype was seen more than once but under ten times. This CDR3 reads CASSVLSGSTDTQYF. The CDR3 DNA is TGTGCCAGCAGCGTATTGAGCGGTAGCACAGATACGCAGTATTTT. The chain employs TRBV9 and TRBJ2-3; a possible D gene is TRBD2 (5 bases). Between the trimmed V and J ends, which lost 1 base and 0 bases, there was a span of 9 bases. The CDR3 runs 15 residues. Germline lookup yields CDR1 SGDLS and CDR2 YYNGEE. Full variable domain (missing parts from reference TRBV9 and TRBJ2-3): DSGVTQTPKHLITATGQRVTLRCSPRSGDLSVYWYQQSLDQGLQFLIQYYNGEERAKGNILERFSAQQFPDLHSELNLSSLELGDSALYFCASSVLSGSTDTQYFGPGTRLTVL.

This clonotype showed up just a few times. The V gene is TRBV4-1, the J gene TRBJ2-3; D gene uncertain. Germline CDR1 is MGHRA and CDR2 is YSYEKL. Trimming took 1 base from V and 0 from J, leaving 8 bases between them. The CDR3 covers 15 residues. The CDR3 bases are TGCGCCAGCAGCCAAGTGCACCTGAGCACAGATACGCAGTATTTT. Its translation is CASSQVHLSTDTQYF.

This clonotype occurred a few times. The chain is built from TRBV6-5 and TRBJ2-2; no clear D. The CDR3 is 15 residues long. The V end was cut by 4 bases, the J end by 0 bases, with 9 bases between. The V gene's germline CDR1 is MNHEY and CDR2 SVGAGI. The CDR3 reads CASSFRRTNTGELFF. In nucleotides, the CDR3 is TGTGCCAGCAGTTTCCGACGGACGAACACCGGGGAGCTGTTTTTT.

At least ten counts were recorded for this clonotype. The chain is built from TRBV7-9 and TRBJ2-2; D unresolved. Trimming removed 6 bases at V and 4 bases at J, with 9 bases between. CDR3 length equals 13 residues. Germline CDR1 SEHNR, CDR2 FQNEAQ (reference sequence). The CDR3 DNA is TGTGCCAGCAGTCCCCGTGTCACCGGGGAGCTGTTTTTT. It is translated as CASSPRVTGELFF.

Only a few counts were recorded for this clonotype. In nucleotides, the CDR3 is TGTGCCACCCGGTGGAGGGTTGACACTGAAGCTTTCTTT. Translating gives CATRWRVDTEAFF. This sequence joins TRBV24-1 and TRBJ1-1, with D uncertain. The CDR3 is 13 residues long. Per the germline V gene, CDR1 is KGHDR and CDR2 is SFDVKD. V gave up 9 bases and J gave up 3 bases, with 13 bases separating them.

In this sample, this clonotype turned up many times. The chain is built from TRBV6-2 or TRBV6-3 and TRBJ2-1, with 8 nucleotides matching TRBD2. Germline V gene sequence: CDR1 MNHEY, CDR2 SVGEGT. This CDR3 has 17 amino acids. Losses at the gene ends were 5 bases for V and 3 bases for J; bases not matched to a gene: 12. CDR3 amino acids: CASSLPRGGSLYNEQFF. The CDR3 coding sequence is TGTGCCAGCAGTCTGCCCCGGGGGGGGTCACTCTACAATGAGCAGTTCTTC.

This clonotype has a handful of counts. This sequence joins TRBV10-3 and TRBJ2-5; TRBD2 agrees at 7 bases. The CDR3 totals 14 residues. V was clipped by 8 bases and J by 7 bases; unmatched bases: 13. In germline, CDR1 is ENHRY, CDR2 SYGVKD. Written as DNA, the CDR3 is TGTGCCATCCAGCCGGCGGGGGAGCCTGGGACCCAGTACTTC. Translating it yields CAIQPAGEPGTQYF.

This clonotype came up a few times. V is TRBV6-2 or TRBV6-3 and J is TRBJ2-1; the match to TRBD2 covers 8 bases. Germline CDR1 reads MNHEY; CDR2 reads SVGEGT. With 0 bases clipped from V and 0 bases from J, the junction kept 10 bases outside the gene matches. The CDR3 extends over 19 amino acids. The CDR3 reads CASSYSIFSGVSSYNEQFF. The CDR3 DNA is TGTGCCAGCAGTTACTCGATATTTAGCGGGGTTAGCTCCTACAATGAGCAGTTCTTC.

V usage is TRBV5-6 and J usage is TRBJ2-7; TRBD1 aligns across 9 bases. V lost 2 bases, J lost 5 bases, and 8 bases stayed unmatched. The CDR3 spans 15 residues. Germline CDR1 SGHDT, CDR2 YYEEEE. The CDR3 nucleotides read TGTGCCAGCAGCTTCTCCGGGACAGGGAACCACGAGCAGTACTTC. Translation gives CASSFSGTGNHEQYF.

This clonotype was observed at least ten times. The V and J genes are TRBV20-1 and TRBJ2-1, with a possible D match to TRBD2 (5 bases). The CDR3 is made up of 14 amino acids. The V gene lost 5 bases and the J gene lost 2 bases, with 13 bases spanning the gap. Germline CDR1 DFQATT, CDR2 SNEGSKA (reference sequence). The CDR3 nucleotides read TGCAGTGCTCTTAGGACGGGGACCTACAATGAGCAGTTCTTC. Translation: CSALRTGTYNEQFF.

This sequence joins TRBV7-9 and TRBJ2-5; D is uncertain. Between the trimmed V and J ends, which lost 5 bases and 2 bases, there was a span of 15 bases. CDR1 and CDR2 (germline): SEHNR, FQNEAQ (reference sequence). The CDR3 is 15 residues long. CDR3 loop: CASSPIPRLQETQYF. In DNA form, the CDR3 reads TGTGCCAGCAGCCCCATCCCCAGGTTACAAGAGACCCAGTACTTC.

The chain links TRBV28 to TRBJ2-7; D is unresolved. CDR3 size: 13 residues. V was pared by 6 bases and J by 7 bases, with 16 bases between. Germline V gene sequence: CDR1 MDHEN, CDR2 SYDVKM. The DNA for the CDR3 is TGTGCCAGCAGCCCCCCCCCGCCGAGAGAGCAGTACGTC. As protein: CASSPPPPREQYV.

This chain links TRBV29-1 with TRBJ2-3; D not resolved. The CDR3 has 13 amino acids. CDR1 SQVTM and CDR2 ANQGSEA come from the germline V gene. Trimming stripped 4 bases from V and 2 bases from J, with 10 bases between. The CDR3 sequence is CSVGSYITDTQYF. In DNA form, the CDR3 reads TGCAGCGTTGGGTCTTATATCACAGATACGCAGTATTTT.

This chain links TRBV29-1 with TRBJ1-1; no firm D call. Germline V gene lookup returns CDR1 SQVTM and CDR2 ANQGSEA. The CDR3 is made up of 12 amino acids. V was trimmed by 4 bases and J by 4 bases, leaving 10 bases between them. CDR3 bases: TGCAGCGTTGTAGAGTTCACCACTGAAGCTTTCTTT. As protein: CSVVEFTTEAFF.

A few counts support this clonotype. The chain employs TRBV28 and TRBJ1-2; D uncertain. Trimming left V 3 bases short and J 2 bases short, with 10 bases between. Germline CDR1 reads MDHEN; CDR2 reads SYDVKM. This CDR3 comprises 14 residues. The CDR3 loop is CASSFVEQNYGYTF. CDR3 nucleotides: TGTGCCAGCAGTTTCGTGGAACAGAACTATGGCTACACCTTC.

This clonotype has only a few counts. The V and J genes are TRBV6-5 and TRBJ2-3; 7 bases line up with TRBD1. The germline gives CDR1 MNHEY, CDR2 SVGAGI. The CDR3 sequence is 17 residues long. Losses at the gene ends were 0 bases for V and 2 bases for J; bases not matched to a gene: 8. The CDR3 region is CASSYSYKGADTDTQYF. The CDR3 DNA is TGTGCCAGCAGTTACTCTTACAAGGGGGCAGACACAGATACGCAGTATTTT.

This clonotype was detected only a few times. The chain couples TRBV11-2 to TRBJ2-1, with TRBD2 matching 15 bases. The germline CDR1 and CDR2 sequences are SGHAT and FQNNGV. There are 19 residues in the CDR3. V dropped 2 bases and J dropped 6; count of bases not matched to a gene: 11. The CDR3 nucleotides are TGTGCCAGCAGCTTAAGATGGACTAGCGGGGGGGGATCCGTCAATGAGCAGTTCTTC. Translating it yields CASSLRWTSGGGSVNEQFF.

This clonotype was seen a handful of times. V usage is TRBV28 and J usage is TRBJ1-2, with TRBD1 as a possible D gene (6 bases). The CDR3 sequence is 14 residues long. CDR1 and CDR2 from the germline V gene are MDHEN and SYDVKM. V dropped 10 bases and J dropped 6 bases, with 21 bases sitting between them. The CDR3 bases are TGTGCCAACAAGAAGGCAGGGGTCAAGGATGGCTACACCTTC. Amino acid sequence: CANKKAGVKDGYTF.

This clonotype was detected many times. The chain joins TRBV6-1 to TRBJ2-2, with 9 positions matching TRBD2. The trim removed 3 bases at V and 1 base at J, leaving 0 bases unmatched. The germline gives CDR1 MNHNS, CDR2 SASEGT. CDR3 length equals 15 residues. The DNA of the CDR3 is TGTGCCAGCAGTGAGCGGGGGGGGAACACCGGGGAGCTGTTTTTT. Translating it yields CASSERGGNTGELFF.

In this sample, this clonotype turned up many times. CDR3 in amino acids: CASSPTLGTQYF. The CDR3 DNA is TGTGCCAGCAGTCCCACCCTGGGTACGCAGTATTTT. The rearrangement joins TRBV12-3 or TRBV12-4 to TRBJ2-3; D is ambiguous. V was cut by 5 bases and J by 8 bases, with 11 bases left in between. The CDR3 runs to 12 residues.

This chain uses TRBV5-5 with TRBJ1-6; no definite D call. The V end was cut by 3 bases, the J end by 14 bases, with 12 bases between. Germline V gives CDR1 SGHKS, CDR2 YYEKEE (reference sequence). This CDR3 comprises 12 residues. The CDR3 protein is CASSSPGWALHF. CDR3 sequence (DNA): TGTGCCAGCAGCTCGCCGGGGTGGGCCCTCCACTTT. Together with reference TRBV5-5 and TRBJ1-6, the CDR3 gives the full variable domain: DAGVTQSPTHLIKTRGQQVTLRCSPISGHKSVSWYQQVLGQGPQFIFQYYEKEERGRGNFPDRFSARQFPNYSSELNVNALLLGDSALYLCASSSPGWALHFGNGTRLTVT.